One and the same sample provided the 25 T cell receptor beta chains below, sequenced in a study of T cell responses to AZD1222 COVID-19 vaccine. Profiling relied on immunoSEQ multiplex PCR, and the TCRdb table lists in-frame clones only, not all of them. The table records around 150,000 clones, roughly 90% of them present only once. The starting material was peripheral blood, obtained 28 days after the second AZD1222 dose. These receptors were obtained from an adult who received the AZD1222 COVID-19 vaccine.

CDR3 DNA sequence: TGTGCCAGCTCCCGGGACAGGGGGCCATTCGGGCAGCCCCAGCATTTT. Residues: CASSRDRGPFGQPQHF. The gene calls are TRBV18 and TRBJ1-5; 12 bases agree with TRBD1. The CDR3 loop spans 16 amino acids. In germline, CDR1 is KGHSH, CDR2 LQKENI. With V trimmed by 6 bases and J by 7 bases, 10 bases remained unmatched. The complete variable domain, with remaining parts taken from reference TRBV18 and TRBJ1-5, reads NAGVMQNPRHLVRRRGQEARLRCSPMKGHSHVYWYRQLPEEGLKFMVYLQKENIIDESGMPKERFSAEFPKEGPSILRIQQVVRGDSAAYFCASSRDRGPFGQPQHFGDGTRLSIL.

As regards this clone: Other DNA sequences in this sample translate to the same CDR3. V usage is TRBV11-2 and J usage is TRBJ1-1; D remains unclear. V was clipped by 1 base and J by 8 bases, with 5 bases between them. CDR1 SGHAT and CDR2 FQNNGV come from the germline V gene. This CDR3 spans 11 amino acids. The CDR3 bases are TGTGCCAGCAGCTTAGGACCCGAAGCTTTCTTT. This encodes CASSLGPEAFF.

This clone was detected once. This chain joins TRBV5-6 and TRBJ2-7; D is possibly TRBD2 (6 bases). CDR1 and CDR2 from the germline V gene are SGHDT and YYEEEE. This CDR3 has 13 residues. V was shortened by 4 bases and J by 1 base, with 9 bases between the two germline ends. The CDR3 sequence: CASSPRESYEQYF. CDR3 coding DNA: TGTGCCAGCAGCCCCCGGGAGTCCTACGAGCAGTACTTC.

V usage is TRBV30 and J usage is TRBJ1-2; D is ambiguous. Between the trimmed V and J ends, which lost 5 bases and 6 bases, there was a span of 10 bases. The germline CDR1 and CDR2 sequences are GTSNPN and SVGIG (reference sequence). This CDR3 has 11 residues. In nucleotides, the CDR3 is TGTGCCTGGCAAGGGCTGCATGGCTACACCTTC. Its protein is CAWQGLHGYTF.

This clone was observed a few times. This chain joins TRBV19 and TRBJ2-7; TRBD1 is a possible D gene (5 bases). The CDR3 is 15 amino acids. Germline assignment: CDR1 LNHDA and CDR2 SQIVND (reference sequence). V lost 3 bases and J 0 bases, leaving 12 bases between the germline ends. CDR3 protein: CASSMEQGISYEQYF. For the CDR3, the DNA is TGTGCCAGTAGTATGGAGCAGGGCATCTCCTACGAGCAGTACTTC.

The J gene is TRBJ1-5, the V gene TRBV19, with 9 nucleotides matching TRBD1. The CDR3 runs to 16 residues. Germline V gene lookup returns CDR1 LNHDA and CDR2 SQIVND (reference sequence). V shed 4 bases and J 6 bases; nucleotides not matched to a gene: 10. CDR3 DNA: TGTGCCAGTAGTAACCCCGGGACAGGGATGAGTCAGCCCCAGCATTTT. This sequence encodes CASSNPGTGMSQPQHF.

V is TRBV25-1 and J is TRBJ2-6; D unresolved. This CDR3 contains 16 residues. Trimming took off 4 bases at V and 0 bases at J, with 10 bases between the two ends. CDR1 is MGHDK, CDR2 SYGVNS, per germline. Here the CDR3 DNA reads TGTGCCAGCAGTGGCCGGGCCTCCTCTGGGGCCAACGTCCTGACTTTC. It is translated as CASSGRASSGANVLTF.

J is TRBJ1-5 and V is TRBV18; 9 bases are a match to TRBD1. The CDR3 runs to 15 residues. J gave up 7 bases and V 3 bases, and 7 bases lay outside the gene matches. Germline CDR1 is KGHSH and CDR2 is LQKENI. CDR3 coding DNA: TGTGCCAGCTCACCCCGGACAGGGGAACAACAGCCCCAGCATTTT. Its protein product is CASSPRTGEQQPQHF. The full variable domain, with the rest looked up from reference TRBV18 and TRBJ1-5, is NAGVMQNPRHLVRRRGQEARLRCSPMKGHSHVYWYRQLPEEGLKFMVYLQKENIIDESGMPKERFSAEFPKEGPSILRIQQVVRGDSAAYFCASSPRTGEQQPQHFGDGTRLSIL.

The V call is TRBV10-3, the J call TRBJ1-3; TRBD1 is a possible D gene (5 bases). The CDR3 is 17 amino acids. V lost 0 bases and J 3 bases, leaving 15 bases between the germline ends. The germline V gene has CDR1 ENHRY and CDR2 SYGVKD. As DNA, the CDR3 is TGTGCCATCAGTGAGTCGTTTGGAGGGACTATTGGAAACACCATATATTTT. Protein: CAISESFGGTIGNTIYF.

This chain connects TRBV6-5 to TRBJ1-1; a possible D gene is TRBD1 (6 bases). Germline CDR1 reads MNHEY; CDR2 reads SVGAGI. The V and J ends lost 5 bases and 4 bases respectively, with 14 bases between them. The CDR3 runs to 14 residues. CDR3 in amino acids: CASSNQGLATEAFF. The DNA for the CDR3 is TGTGCCAGCAGTAACCAGGGGTTGGCCACTGAAGCTTTCTTT.

The rearrangement links TRBV20-1 to TRBJ1-2; D unresolved. The germline V gene has CDR1 DFQATT and CDR2 SNEGSKA (reference sequence). With 6 bases removed from V and 8 bases from J, the gap between germline ends came to 13 bases. The CDR3 loop spans 11 amino acids. The CDR3 nucleotides are TGCAGTGCCGCCCGGGTGGAGGGCTACACCTTC. The encoded protein is CSAARVEGYTF.

This rearrangement joins TRBV5-1 to TRBJ2-7, with 11 bases that match TRBD1. V gave up 2 bases and J gave up 3 bases; unmatched junction bases: 7. The germline gives CDR1 SGHRS, CDR2 YFSETQ. The CDR3 is made up of 16 amino acids. This CDR3 is CASSLTTGTGGYEQYF. CDR3 sequence (DNA): TGCGCCAGCAGCTTAACCACCGGGACAGGGGGCTACGAGCAGTACTTC.

The chain carries TRBV3-1 (or the pseudogene TRBV3-2) and TRBJ1-2; D not resolved. Germline-derived CDR1 and CDR2 are LGHDT and YNNKEL (reference sequence). CDR3 size: 14 residues. V was clipped by 2 bases and J by 7 bases, with 14 bases between them. The CDR3 region has the DNA TGTGCCAGCAGCCAACGTCCCGGACCCTTTGGCTACACCTTC. It codes for CASSQRPGPFGYTF.

This clone was found once. The V and J genes are TRBV20-1 and TRBJ2-3; 7 bases map to TRBD1. CDR1 is DFQATT and CDR2 is SNEGSKA in the germline V gene (reference sequence). This CDR3 has 11 residues. After removal of 4 bases from V and 8 bases from J, the junction contained 3 bases not matched to a gene. This chain's CDR3 is CSATPGGTQYF. CDR3 in DNA: TGCAGTGCTACCCCAGGGGGTACGCAGTATTTT.

The rearrangement links TRBV18 to TRBJ2-7; the D gene could be TRBD1 or TRBD2 (5 bases each). In germline, CDR1 is KGHSH, CDR2 LQKENI. This CDR3 has 16 amino acids. With 4 bases removed from V and 0 bases from J, the gap between germline ends came to 16 bases. This chain's CDR3 is CASSLEGEGRSYEQYF. In DNA, the CDR3 is TGTGCCAGCTCACTCGAAGGAGAGGGGCGCTCCTACGAGCAGTACTTC. The complete variable domain, with remaining parts taken from reference TRBV18 and TRBJ2-7, reads NAGVMQNPRHLVRRRGQEARLRCSPMKGHSHVYWYRQLPEEGLKFMVYLQKENIIDESGMPKERFSAEFPKEGPSILRIQQVVRGDSAAYFCASSLEGEGRSYEQYFGPGTRLTVT.

The V and J genes are TRBV12-5 and TRBJ2-7; 9 bases fit TRBD2. This CDR3 has 14 amino acids. With V trimmed by 1 base and J by 6 bases, 4 bases remained unmatched. Germline CDR1 LGHNT, CDR2 FRNRAP. The CDR3 loop reads CASGLGSGGGEQYF. CDR3 nucleotide sequence: TGTGCTAGTGGTTTGGGTAGCGGGGGAGGCGAGCAGTACTTC.

This clone was observed once. The rearrangement links TRBV2 to TRBJ1-1, with 11 bases fitting TRBD1. Germline lookup yields CDR1 SNHLY and CDR2 FYNNEI. This CDR3 contains 17 residues. V shed 6 bases and J 3 bases; nucleotides not matched to a gene: 12. The CDR3 spells CASSAKGTGGWYTEAFF. The CDR3 DNA follows: TGTGCCAGCAGCGCCAAAGGGACAGGGGGTTGGTACACTGAAGCTTTCTTT.

This chain links TRBV7-2 with TRBJ2-1; D remains unclear. This CDR3 has 13 residues. Germline V gene lookup returns CDR1 SGHTA and CDR2 FQGNSA. V was pared by 5 bases and J by 10 bases, with 15 bases between. In nucleotides, the CDR3 is TGTGCCAGCAGCATGCCCCGGCTCTCCGAGCAGTTCTTC. This encodes CASSMPRLSEQFF.

This chain links TRBV21-1 with TRBJ1-2. TRBV21-1 is deemed a pseudogene. The CDR3 is made up of 16 amino acids. CDR3 nucleotide sequence: TGTGCCAGCAGCAACGGGGGCGAATTCCCTAACTATGGCTACACCTTC. Its protein is CASSNGGEFPNYGYTF.

CDR3 bases: TGTGCCAGTAGCACGGGACGTCTTAATGAAAAACTGTTTTTT. Translated: CASSTGRLNEKLFF. The rearrangement links TRBV19 to TRBJ1-4, with a weak D call TRBD1 (5 bases). The germline gives CDR1 LNHDA, CDR2 SQIVND (reference sequence). Deletions cut 6 bases from V and 4 bases from J, with 12 bases between. CDR3 length equals 14 residues.

The chain couples TRBV7-2 to TRBJ2-1, with 7 bases identical to TRBD2. Losses at the gene ends were 1 base for V and 6 bases for J; bases not matched to a gene: 6. Per germline, CDR1 SGHTA and CDR2 FQGNSA. This CDR3 region has 15 residues. The CDR3 region is CASSLGSRTSNEQFF. The CDR3 DNA follows: TGTGCCAGCAGCTTAGGGTCTCGGACTAGCAATGAGCAGTTCTTC. Complete variable domain (other parts from reference TRBV7-2 and TRBJ2-1): GAGVSQSPSNKVTEKGKDVELRCDPISGHTALYWYRQSLGQGLEFLIYFQGNSAPDKSGLPSDRFSAERTGGSVSTLTIQRTQQEDSAVYLCASSLGSRTSNEQFFGPGTRLTVL.

This chain uses TRBV4-1 with TRBJ2-1, with D perhaps matching TRBD2 (5 bases). CDR1 is MGHRA and CDR2 is YSYEKL in the germline V gene. The CDR3 sequence is 14 residues long. The V end was cut by 1 base, the J end by 15 bases, with 19 bases between. CDR3 in amino acids: CASSQGQRALERFF. The CDR3 region has the DNA TGCGCCAGCAGCCAAGGGCAGAGGGCTCTCGAACGGTTCTTC.

The chain links TRBV4-1 to TRBJ2-7; 7 bases align to TRBD2. CDR1 is MGHRA and CDR2 is YSYEKL in the germline V gene. V trimming: 4 bases; J trimming: 2 bases; junction bases outside the gene matches: 8. The CDR3 spans 15 residues. The CDR3 is CASSRDSGGTYEQYF. The CDR3 DNA is TGCGCCAGCAGCCGGGACTCCGGGGGGACCTACGAGCAGTACTTC.

This clone was detected a few times. V and J are TRBV7-9 and TRBJ1-6; no clear D. Germline CDR1 reads SEHNR; CDR2 reads FQNEAQ (reference sequence). V lost 8 bases to trimming and J lost 7 bases, with 15 bases between them. This CDR3 has 14 amino acids. The CDR3 DNA is TGTGCCAGCGGAAGTGGACTCCTAAATTCACCCCTCCACTTT. It codes for CASGSGLLNSPLHF. The whole variable domain, filled in from reference TRBV7-9 and TRBJ1-6, reads DTGVSQNPRHKITKRGQNVTFRCDPISEHNRLYWYRQTLGQGPEFLTYFQNEAQLEKSRLLSDRFSAERPKGSFSTLEIQRTEQGDSAMYLCASGSGLLNSPLHFGNGTRLTVT.

The chain couples TRBV10-2 to TRBJ1-3; 7 nucleotides match TRBD1. V shed 7 bases and J 4 bases; nucleotides not matched to a gene: 13. In germline, CDR1 is WSHSY, CDR2 SAAADI. CDR3 size: 16 residues. CDR3 sequence (DNA): TGCGCCAGCAAAGAGGCTACAGGGGTGAGCGGAAACACCATATATTTT. Protein: CASKEATGVSGNTIYF.